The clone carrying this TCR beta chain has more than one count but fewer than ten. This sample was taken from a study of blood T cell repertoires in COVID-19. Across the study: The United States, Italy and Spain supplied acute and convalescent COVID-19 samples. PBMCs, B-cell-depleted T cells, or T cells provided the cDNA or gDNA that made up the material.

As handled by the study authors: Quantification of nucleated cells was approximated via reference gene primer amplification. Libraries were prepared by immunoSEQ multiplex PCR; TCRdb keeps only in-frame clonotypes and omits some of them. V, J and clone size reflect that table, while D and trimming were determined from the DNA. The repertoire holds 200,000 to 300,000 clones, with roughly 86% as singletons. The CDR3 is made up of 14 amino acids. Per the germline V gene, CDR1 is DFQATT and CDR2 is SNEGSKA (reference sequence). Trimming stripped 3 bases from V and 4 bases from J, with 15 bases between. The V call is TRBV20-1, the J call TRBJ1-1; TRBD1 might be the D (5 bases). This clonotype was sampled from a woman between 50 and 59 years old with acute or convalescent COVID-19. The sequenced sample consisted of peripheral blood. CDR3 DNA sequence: TGCAGTGCTAGTATGGGGGGTTGGTCCACTGAAGCTTTCTTT. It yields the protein CSASMGGWSTEAFF.